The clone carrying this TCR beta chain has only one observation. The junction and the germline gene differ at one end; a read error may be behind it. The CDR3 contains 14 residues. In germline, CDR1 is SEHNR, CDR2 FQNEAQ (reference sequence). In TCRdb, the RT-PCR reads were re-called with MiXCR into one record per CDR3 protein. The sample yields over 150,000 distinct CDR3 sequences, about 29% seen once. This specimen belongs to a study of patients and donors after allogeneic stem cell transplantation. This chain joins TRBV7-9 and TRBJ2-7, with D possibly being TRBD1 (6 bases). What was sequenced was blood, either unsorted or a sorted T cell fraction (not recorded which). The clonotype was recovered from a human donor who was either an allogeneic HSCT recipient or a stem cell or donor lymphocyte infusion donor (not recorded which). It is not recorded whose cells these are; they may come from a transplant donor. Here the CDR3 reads CASSLDPPGVLYDF. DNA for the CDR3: TGTGCCAGCAGCTTAGACCCCCCAGGGGTCTTATATGACTTC.